This T cell receptor (beta chain) comes out of a study of T cells in Graves' hyperthyroidism and ophthalmopathy (dated by TCRdb to the late 2010s). Some background on the complete study: Peripheral blood samples were taken at initial diagnosis, before any treatment was given. The 85 to 100 discovery patients were randomly split 7:3 into training and test sets. To identify TCR V-J signatures that set the groups apart, the researchers used a discovery cohort of approximately 98 patients, made up of under 50 with Graves' ophthalmopathy and about 59 with stable Graves' hyperthyroidism. TCR Vbeta CDR3 sequencing of roughly 140 peripheral blood samples (43 ophthalmopathy, some 75 hyperthyroidism and roughly 17 progressor patients) is reported in the paper. Once sampling was done, hyperthyroidism patients were given methimazole at a starting dose of 30 mg daily, whereas ophthalmopathy patients were given high-dose intravenous methylprednisolone. Whether ophthalmopathy could be predicted prospectively was tested in an independent validation cohort made up of 18 hyperthyroidism patients plus 17 patients who later progressed to ophthalmopathy. In addition, the study compared T-cell repertoires in thyroid tissue and in blood from roughly 6 Graves' hyperthyroidism patients.

Ophthalmopathy patients had moderately to severely active disease, with a Clinical Activity Score of 3 or more, a NOSPECS grade of 4 or more, and a disease duration of less than 3 months. Patients with uncontrolled infections, other autoimmune diseases, pregnancy or lactation were excluded. Clinical symptoms, serum thyroxine and TRAb, thyroid ultrasound, and orbital computed tomography formed the basis for the diagnoses. PBMCs were separated from about 10 ml of fresh peripheral blood using Ficoll-Paque density gradient centrifugation. Trizol reagent was used to extract total RNA, and RNA quality was then checked on an Agilent 2100 Bioanalyzer. The full study reports these points: During validation, the model predicted progression to ophthalmopathy a median of around 6 months ahead of onset, with approximately 71% sensitivity and 72.22% specificity. In cross-validation, a model built on a 13 V-J signature told ophthalmopathy apart from stable hyperthyroidism with 85% to 90% sensitivity and approximately 81% specificity, and in testing the same model reached 80%/75%. No statistical method was used to set the sample size in advance, and investigators knew the group allocation. Most expanded thyroid clonotypes (frequency above 0.001) were also detected in blood, suggesting blood repertoires may reflect thyroid immune responses.

Trimmed from V: 7 bases; trimmed from J: 7 bases; junction bases lacking a gene match: 8. The CDR3, cysteine through phenylalanine, is 14 amino acids long. The sequence is cut down to CDR3 DNA, 42 bases in frame from base 1. The TCR beta CDR3 regions were amplified from the RNA transcripts. The TCR CDR3 was subjected to a first round of RT-PCR using the HTBI primer set and the Qiagen OneStep RT-PCR kit. Libraries were constructed in a second round of multiplex PCR, after which size selection and purification were carried out. Sequencing of the libraries was done on an Illumina HiSeq2000 using paired-end 100 bp reads. The authors processed their data as follows. SOAPnuke was used to process the raw data, throwing out any read that contained adapters or uncalled bases, had a mean Phred below 15, or lacked an exact constant-primer or identifier match. COPE v1.2.5 was used to merge the high-quality paired reads, and each unique nucleotide sequence was defined as a clonotype. MiTCR v1.1 was used to align clonotypes to the IMGT TRBV, TRBD and TRBJ reference segments. Analysis was restricted to V-J combinations with a frequency above 0.0001, which covered 98% to 99.2% of repertoires. A TCS score was defined as the ratio between F50 (clonal expansion) and ExV (chaos), using BLOSUM62-based TCRdist between CDR3 peptides within each V-J. Welch's t-statistics and random forest reduced some 510 V-J features to 10 to 15, which were used in a naive Bayes classifier (R e1071). TCRdb reprocessing: public reads trimmed at Q25 with fastp, clones called with MiXCR, in-frame beta chains kept. Every CDR3 protein is listed once, alongside the most common genes and DNA of its rows. TCRdb's processing, not the study's, gives the V and J calls here. The sample profile shows roughly 240,000 distinct CDR3 sequences; more than 20% of them were found once. Of the sample, roughly 32% falls within the top ten clones.

This clonotype was recorded at least ten times. Its antigen target is currently unknown. No per-base quality is available; no much larger clone lies one base away. The source material was blood. The sequence came from a woman aged 40 to 55 with Graves' ophthalmopathy. The V gene is TRBV12-3 or TRBV12-4 and the J gene is TRBJ2-2, with 8 bases aligning to TRBD2. The nucleotide sequence reads as follows: TGTGCCAGCAAGGGTAGCGGGAACGGCGGGGAGCTGTTTTTT. Its translation is CASKGSGNGGELFF.